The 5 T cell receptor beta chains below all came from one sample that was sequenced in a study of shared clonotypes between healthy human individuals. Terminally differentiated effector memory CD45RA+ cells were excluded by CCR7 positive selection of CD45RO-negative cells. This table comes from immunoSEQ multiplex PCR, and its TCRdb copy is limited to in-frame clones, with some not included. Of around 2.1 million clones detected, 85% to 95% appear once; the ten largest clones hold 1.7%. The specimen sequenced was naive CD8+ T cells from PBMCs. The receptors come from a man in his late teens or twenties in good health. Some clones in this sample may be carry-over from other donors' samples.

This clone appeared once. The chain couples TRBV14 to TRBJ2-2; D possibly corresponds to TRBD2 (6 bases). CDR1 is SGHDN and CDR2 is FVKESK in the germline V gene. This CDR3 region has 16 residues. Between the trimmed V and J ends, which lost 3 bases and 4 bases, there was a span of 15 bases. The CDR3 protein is CASSHPGGSGTGELFF. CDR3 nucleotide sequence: TGTGCCAGCAGCCATCCCGGGGGAAGTGGCACCGGGGAGCTGTTTTTT. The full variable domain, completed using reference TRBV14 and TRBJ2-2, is EAGVTQFPSHSVIEKGQTVTLRCDPISGHDNLYWYRRVMGKEIKFLLHFVKESKQDESGMPNNRFLAERTGGTYSTLKVQPAELEDSGVYFCASSHPGGSGTGELFFGEGSRLTVL.

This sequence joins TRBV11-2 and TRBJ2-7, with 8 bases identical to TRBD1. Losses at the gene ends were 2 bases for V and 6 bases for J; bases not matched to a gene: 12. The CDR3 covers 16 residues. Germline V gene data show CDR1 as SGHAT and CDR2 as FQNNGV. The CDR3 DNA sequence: TGTGCCAGCAGCTTACCTCGACAGGGGTTTTTCAGCGAGCAGTACTTC. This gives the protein CASSLPRQGFFSEQYF.

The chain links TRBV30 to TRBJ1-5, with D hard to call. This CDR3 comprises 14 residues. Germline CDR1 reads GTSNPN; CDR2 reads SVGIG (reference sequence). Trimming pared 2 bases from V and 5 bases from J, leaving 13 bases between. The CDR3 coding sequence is TGTGCCTGGAGTTGGTCCCCTACAGATCAGCCCCAGCATTTT. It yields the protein CAWSWSPTDQPQHF.

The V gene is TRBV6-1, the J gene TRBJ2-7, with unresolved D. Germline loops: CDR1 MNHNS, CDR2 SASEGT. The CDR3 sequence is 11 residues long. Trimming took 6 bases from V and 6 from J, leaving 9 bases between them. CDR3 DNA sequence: TGTGCCAGCAGAATGACGTTCGAGCAGTACTTC. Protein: CASRMTFEQYF.

CDR3 protein: CSVASLGYRYGYTF. The CDR3 DNA reads as TGCAGCGTCGCGTCGCTAGGGTACAGATATGGCTACACCTTC. This chain joins TRBV29-1 and TRBJ1-2; D is unresolved. Trimming removed 6 bases from V and 5 bases from J, with 19 bases in between. CDR1 SQVTM and CDR2 ANQGSEA come from the germline V gene. This CDR3 region has 14 residues.